Each of the 21 T cell receptor beta chains below was sequenced from the same sample in a study of CD8 T cells in ankylosing spondylitis. TCRdb ran MiXCR on the 5' RACE reads and lists one entry per CDR3 protein. There are 200,000 to 300,000 distinct CDR3 sequences in the sample; roughly a quarter occur only once, and roughly 0.6% lies in the top ten. The sample consisted of blood, either unsorted or a sorted T cell fraction (not recorded which). Receptors were obtained from a male donor with ankylosing spondylitis or in good health (not recorded which).

This rearrangement joins TRBV10-3 to TRBJ2-3; 7 nucleotides line up with TRBD1. Germline values: CDR1 ENHRY, CDR2 SYGVKD. The CDR3 runs to 14 residues. V lost 9 bases, J lost 2 bases, and 8 bases stayed unmatched. CDR3 amino acids: CAMRQGSITDTQYF. DNA of the CDR3: TGTGCCATGCGACAGGGATCAATCACAGATACGCAGTATTTT.

V usage is TRBV20-1 and J usage is TRBJ2-2, with D possibly being TRBD2 (6 bases). V shed 5 bases and J shed 0 bases, with 10 bases lying between them. The CDR3 runs to 14 residues. Germline CDR1 and CDR2: DFQATT and SNEGSKA (reference sequence). Here the CDR3 DNA reads TGCAGTGCTGGAGGGGTCACGAACACCGGGGAGCTGTTTTTT. It encodes CSAGGVTNTGELFF.

CDR3 coding DNA: TGTGCCAGCAGCCTAAGCGGCCTTTGGGAGACCCAGTACTTC. Translation: CASSLSGLWETQYF. This chain uses TRBV7-9 with TRBJ2-5; tentatively, D is TRBD2 (5 bases). CDR1 is SEHNR and CDR2 is FQNEAQ in the germline V gene (reference sequence). V was clipped by 5 bases and J by 5 bases, with 15 bases between them. CDR3 length equals 14 residues.

This clonotype was detected ten times or more. This chain joins TRBV11-2 and TRBJ2-7, with D perhaps TRBD2 (6 bases). Germline CDR1 is SGHAT and CDR2 is FQNNGV. Deletions cut 5 bases from V and 4 bases from J, with 24 bases between. The CDR3 loop spans 17 amino acids. The CDR3 protein is CASSVSRAAGRYYEQYF. The CDR3 bases are TGTGCCAGCAGCGTTTCCCGGGCAGCAGGGAGGTATTACGAGCAGTACTTC.

The gene calls are TRBV20-1 and TRBJ1-2; the D is unclear. V dropped 5 bases and J dropped 4 bases, with 17 bases sitting between them. This CDR3 spans 14 amino acids. Germline CDR1 and CDR2: DFQATT and SNEGSKA (reference sequence). The CDR3 spells CSADSPFQSYGYTF. The CDR3, as DNA: TGCAGTGCTGATTCTCCCTTTCAGAGCTATGGCTACACCTTC.

The chain is built from TRBV6-5 and TRBJ2-3; TRBD2 is a possible D gene (5 bases). Trimming took off 4 bases at V and 0 bases at J, with 11 bases between the two ends. The CDR3 totals 15 residues. The germline V gene encodes CDR1 MNHEY and CDR2 SVGAGI. As DNA, the CDR3 is TGTGCCAGCAGTTTCGACGGGGTTAGCACAGATACGCAGTATTTT. Its protein is CASSFDGVSTDTQYF.

Remarks on this clonotype: Because the CDR3 is missing its conserved closing phenylalanine or tryptophan, this is likely a read error. This rearrangement joins TRBV12-3 or TRBV12-4 to TRBJ1-5, with D perhaps matching TRBD1 (6 bases). V lost 2 bases to trimming and J lost 5 bases, with 13 bases between them. CDR3 length equals 15 residues. CDR3 residues: CASSLHGQLDQPQHC. The CDR3 region has the DNA TGTGCCAGCAGTTTACACGGACAGCTTGATCAGCCCCAGCATTGT.

There are many counts of this clonotype. The chain recombines TRBV7-3 with TRBJ2-2, with D possibly being TRBD2 (7 bases). V lost 2 bases, J lost 5 bases, and 15 bases lay in between. This CDR3 is 16 amino acids long. Germline lookup yields CDR1 SGHTA and CDR2 FQGTGA. The CDR3 loop is CASSLGTGGLTGELFF. In DNA form, the CDR3 reads TGTGCCAGCAGCTTAGGCACGGGGGGCCTTACCGGGGAGCTGTTTTTT. Full variable domain (remainder filled in from reference TRBV7-3 and TRBJ2-2): GAGVSQTPSNKVTEKGKYVELRCDPISGHTALYWYRQSLGQGPEFLIYFQGTGAADDSGLPNDRFFAVRPEGSVSTLKIQRTERGDSAVYLCASSLGTGGLTGELFFGEGSRLTVL.

At least ten counts were recorded for this clonotype. The chain is built from TRBV29-1 and TRBJ1-1; no definite D call. V was cut by 1 base and J by 0 bases, with 12 bases left in between. Per germline, CDR1 SQVTM and CDR2 ANQGSEA. This CDR3 is built from 15 residues. This CDR3 is CSVEGLLRMNTEAFF. The CDR3 DNA reads as TGCAGCGTTGAAGGTTTGCTCAGAATGAACACTGAAGCTTTCTTT.

This clonotype was seen many times. V gene TRBV20-1 combines with J gene TRBJ1-6; 7 bases are shared with TRBD1. V shed 0 bases, J shed 9 bases, and the junction held 8 bases outside the gene matches. The CDR3 length is 15 residues. Looked up from germline, CDR1 is DFQATT and CDR2 is SNEGSKA (reference sequence). DNA for the CDR3: TGCAGTGCTAGAGACACACAGGGGTTGGGTTCACCCCTCCACTTT. Its protein is CSARDTQGLGSPLHF.

This clonotype was recorded many times. The chain is built from TRBV20-1 and TRBJ2-1, with 12 bases aligning to TRBD1. CDR1 and CDR2 from the germline V gene are DFQATT and SNEGSKA (reference sequence). The V segment lost 3 bases and the J segment 14 bases; nucleotides outside the gene matches: 17. The CDR3 runs 16 residues. The CDR3, as DNA: TGCAGTGCTAGCGGGACAGGGGGCTTCACAGCCCACGAGGAGTTCTTC. Its protein product is CSASGTGGFTAHEEFF.

The rearrangement uses TRBV12-3 or TRBV12-4 and TRBJ2-7, with 13 nucleotides matching TRBD2. This CDR3 has 15 amino acids. J was trimmed by 3 bases and V by 3 bases; bases with no gene match: 2. In DNA, the CDR3 is TGTGCCAGCAGTTTTCGACTAGCGGGGGGCTACGAGCAGTACTTC. Translation: CASSFRLAGGYEQYF.

CDR3 residues: CSAPGQASSYNSPLHF. The CDR3, as DNA: TGCAGTGCCCCGGGACAGGCGAGCTCCTATAATTCACCCCTCCACTTT. The rearrangement joins TRBV20-1 to TRBJ1-6; 8 positions match TRBD1. J gave up 0 bases and V 6 bases, and 7 bases lay outside the gene matches. CDR3 size: 16 residues. From germline, CDR1 is DFQATT and CDR2 SNEGSKA (reference sequence).

This chain connects TRBV7-2 to TRBJ2-1; D gene unclear. Per germline, CDR1 SGHTA and CDR2 FQGNSA. This CDR3 is built from 16 residues. Between the trimmed V and J ends, which lost 2 bases and 0 bases, there was a span of 11 bases. The CDR3 is CASSLFAASSYNEQFF. CDR3 DNA sequence: TGTGCCAGCAGCTTATTCGCCGCGAGCTCCTACAATGAGCAGTTCTTC.

This clonotype came up a few times. This chain connects TRBV20-1 to TRBJ1-6; D may be TRBD1 (5 bases). Germline loops: CDR1 DFQATT, CDR2 SNEGSKA (reference sequence). The CDR3 is 15 residues long. V was trimmed by 3 bases and J by 4 bases, leaving 13 bases between them. CDR3 coding DNA: TGCAGTGCTAGGGCCCCTGAGGGGTATAATTCACCCCTCCACTTT. It encodes CSARAPEGYNSPLHF.

This clonotype was detected ten times or more. The chain carries TRBV20-1 and TRBJ1-5; D is undetermined. This CDR3 is 15 amino acids long. Per the germline V gene, CDR1 is DFQATT and CDR2 is SNEGSKA (reference sequence). Trimming left V 1 base short and J 0 bases short, with 10 bases between. CDR3 DNA sequence: TGCAGTGCTAGAGGTAGGGCCCGTAGCAATCAGCCCCAGCATTTT. Translation gives CSARGRARSNQPQHF.

V usage is TRBV6-1 and J usage is TRBJ2-6, with D possibly matching TRBD1 (6 bases). V was trimmed by 6 bases and J by 0 bases, leaving 15 bases between them. CDR1 and CDR2 (germline): MNHNS, SASEGT. CDR3 length: 17 residues. The CDR3 DNA is TGTGCCAGCAGGAAACAGGGTATTGGCTCTGGGGCCAACGTCCTGACTTTC. Translating it yields CASRKQGIGSGANVLTF.

This clonotype was seen repeatedly, ten times or more. V is TRBV7-2 and J is TRBJ2-3, with D tentatively TRBD1 (5 bases). The germline V gene encodes CDR1 SGHTA and CDR2 FQGNSA. This CDR3 has 16 amino acids. Trimming took 5 bases from V and 1 from J, leaving 16 bases between them. The CDR3 nucleotides are TGTGCCAGCAGCCCAACGGCGACAGACGGCACAGATACGCAGTATTTT. This encodes CASSPTATDGTDTQYF.

This clonotype was found many times. This sequence joins TRBV12-3 or TRBV12-4 and TRBJ2-7, with 9 positions matching TRBD1. Trimming took 5 bases from V and 2 from J; bases not matched to a gene: 10. This CDR3 spans 16 amino acids. CDR3 DNA: TGTGCCAGCAGTGATCCCGGGACAGGGACCACCTACGAGCAGTACTTC. This translates into CASSDPGTGTTYEQYF.

This clonotype was counted at least ten times. V gene TRBV5-1 combines with J gene TRBJ1-1, with 8 bases matching TRBD1. The V gene's germline CDR1 is SGHRS and CDR2 YFSETQ. V was pared by 0 bases and J by 3 bases, with 7 bases of the junction left unmatched. This CDR3 spans 16 amino acids. In DNA, the CDR3 is TGCGCCAGCAGCTTGGCGAGGACAGGGTTGGACACTGAAGCTTTCTTT. Translating it yields CASSLARTGLDTEAFF.

The sample holds many counts of this clonotype. The chain employs TRBV20-1 and TRBJ1-5, with D maybe TRBD1 (6 bases). The germline V gene has CDR1 DFQATT and CDR2 SNEGSKA (reference sequence). The V end lost 3 bases, the J end lost 4 bases, and 7 bases lay between the germline ends. CDR3 size: 12 residues. In nucleotides, the CDR3 is TGCAGTGCTAGTAGGGGGAATCAGCCCCAGCATTTT. This encodes CSASRGNQPQHF.